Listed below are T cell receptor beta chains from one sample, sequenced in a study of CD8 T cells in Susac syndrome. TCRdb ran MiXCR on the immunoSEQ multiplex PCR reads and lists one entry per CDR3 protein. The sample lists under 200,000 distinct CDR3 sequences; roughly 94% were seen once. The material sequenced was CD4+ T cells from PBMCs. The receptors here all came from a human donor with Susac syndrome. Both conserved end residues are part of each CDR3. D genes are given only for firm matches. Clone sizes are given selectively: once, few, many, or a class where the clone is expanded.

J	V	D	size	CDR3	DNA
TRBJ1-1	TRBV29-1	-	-	CSALGVSGTEAFF	TGCAGCGCCCTAGGGGTCTCCGGCACTGAAGCTTTCTTT
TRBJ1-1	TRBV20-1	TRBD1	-	CSARPLDRGDTEAFF	TGCAGTGCTAGGCCCCTGGACAGGGGGGACACTGAAGCTTTCTTT
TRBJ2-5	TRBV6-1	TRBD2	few	CASSELAGGQETQYF	TGTGCCAGCAGTGAATTAGCGGGGGGGCAAGAGACCCAGTACTTC
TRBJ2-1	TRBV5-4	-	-	CASSRGLAYNEQFF	TGTGCCAGCAGCCGGGGGCTAGCTTACAATGAGCAGTTCTTC
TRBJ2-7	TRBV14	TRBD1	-	CASSQGDRRSYEQYF	TGTGCCAGCAGCCAAGGGGACAGGCGTTCCTACGAGCAGTACTTC
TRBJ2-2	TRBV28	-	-	CASRSMGPGELFF	TGTGCCAGCAGGTCGATGGGACCCGGGGAGCTGTTTTTT
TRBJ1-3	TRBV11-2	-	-	CASSFTGKSGNTIYF	TGTGCCAGCAGCTTCACAGGGAAATCTGGAAACACCATATATTTT
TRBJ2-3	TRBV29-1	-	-	CSVSTRTDTQYF	TGCAGCGTTTCCACCCGCACAGATACGCAGTATTTT
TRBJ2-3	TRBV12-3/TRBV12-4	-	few	CASSLTGTDTQYF	TGTGCCAGCAGTTTGACGGGGACAGATACGCAGTATTTT
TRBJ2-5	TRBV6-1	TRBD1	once	CASSDRGLKTQYF	TGTGCCAGCAGCGACAGGGGATTGAAGACCCAGTACTTC
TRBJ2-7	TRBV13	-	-	CASRLGAAYEQYF	TGTGCCAGCAGATTGGGGGCGGCCTACGAGCAGTACTTC
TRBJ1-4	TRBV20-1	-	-	CSSGGGEGEKLFF	TGCAGTTCCGGAGGGGGAGAGGGTGAAAAACTGTTTTTT
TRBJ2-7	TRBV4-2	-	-	CASSQDLGLGQGSLYEQYF	TGTGCCAGCAGCCAAGATTTGGGTCTCGGGCAGGGAAGTCTCTACGAGCAGTACTTC
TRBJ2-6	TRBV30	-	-	CAWSSGFYSGANVLTF	TGTGCCTGGAGCTCAGGATTTTACTCTGGGGCCAACGTCCTGACTTTC
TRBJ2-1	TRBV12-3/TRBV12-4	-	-	CASSLFRTTFNEQFF	TGTGCCAGCAGTTTATTTAGGACTACTTTCAATGAGCAGTTCTTC
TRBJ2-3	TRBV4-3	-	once	CASRQGGAVDTQYF	TGCGCCAGCAGACAAGGGGGAGCCGTAGATACGCAGTATTTT
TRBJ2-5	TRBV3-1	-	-	CASSQAGGVQETQYF	TGTGCCAGCAGCCAAGCCGGGGGAGTGCAAGAGACCCAGTACTTC
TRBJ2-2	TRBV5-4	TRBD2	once	CASSSGTSGGAATGELFF	TGTGCCAGCAGCAGCGGGACTAGCGGGGGGGCCGCCACCGGGGAGCTGTTTTTT
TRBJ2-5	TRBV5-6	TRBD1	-	CASSLDGTGGYGETQYF	TGTGCCAGCAGCTTGGACGGGACAGGGGGCTATGGTGAGACCCAGTACTTC
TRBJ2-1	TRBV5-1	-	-	CASSLEGYEQFF	TGCGCCAGCAGCTTGGAGGGCTATGAGCAGTTCTTC
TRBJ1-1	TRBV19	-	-	CASSTLPDGRGNTEAFF	TGTGCCAGTAGTACGCTCCCAGATGGGCGGGGGAACACTGAAGCTTTCTTT
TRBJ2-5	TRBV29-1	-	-	CSVEGYHTLGETQYF	TGCAGCGTTGAAGGGTACCATACTTTGGGGGAGACCCAGTACTTC
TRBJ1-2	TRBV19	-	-	CASSARDLIYTF	TGTGCCAGTAGTGCCCGGGACCTTATCTACACCTTC
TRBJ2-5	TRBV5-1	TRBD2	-	CASSGSSGGQETQYF	TGCGCCAGCAGCGGGTCCAGCGGGGGGCAAGAGACCCAGTACTTC
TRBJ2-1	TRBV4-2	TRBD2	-	CASSQVLTRGAYNEQFF	TGTGCCAGCAGCCAAGTTCTGACACGGGGGGCCTACAATGAGCAGTTCTTC
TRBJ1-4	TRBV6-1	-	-	CASRFVSGAPTNEKLFF	TGTGCCAGCCGGTTTGTATCGGGGGCTCCAACTAATGAAAAACTGTTTTTT
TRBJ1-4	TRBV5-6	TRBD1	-	CASSLKTGTATNEKLFF	TGTGCCAGCAGCTTAAAGACAGGGACGGCAACTAATGAAAAACTGTTTTTT
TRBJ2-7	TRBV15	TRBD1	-	CATSREKKGAREQYF	TGTGCCACCAGCAGAGAAAAGAAGGGGGCTCGGGAGCAGTACTTC
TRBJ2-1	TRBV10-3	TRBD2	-	CAISAGTSFGNEQFF	TGTGCCATCAGTGCCGGGACTAGCTTTGGCAATGAGCAGTTCTTC
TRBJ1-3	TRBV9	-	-	CASSVGPLSGNTIYF	TGTGCCAGCAGCGTAGGGCCTCTCTCTGGAAACACCATATATTTT
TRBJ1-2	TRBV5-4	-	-	CASTVDWSGYTF	TGTGCCAGCACCGTGGACTGGAGTGGCTACACCTTC
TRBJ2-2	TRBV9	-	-	CASSVLRDPGELFF	TGTGCCAGCAGCGTATTGAGAGACCCCGGGGAGCTGTTTTTT
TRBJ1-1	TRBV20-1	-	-	CSARDRRKGLMNTEAFF	TGCAGTGCTAGAGATCGCCGGAAGGGACTGATGAACACTGAAGCTTTCTTT
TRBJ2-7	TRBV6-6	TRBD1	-	CASSYSTDRGRLNF	TGTGCCAGCAGTTACTCGACGGACAGGGGAAGATTGAACTTC
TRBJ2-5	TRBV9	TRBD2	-	CASSPRTSGGETQYF	TGTGCCAGCAGCCCGAGGACTAGCGGTGGGGAGACCCAGTACTTC